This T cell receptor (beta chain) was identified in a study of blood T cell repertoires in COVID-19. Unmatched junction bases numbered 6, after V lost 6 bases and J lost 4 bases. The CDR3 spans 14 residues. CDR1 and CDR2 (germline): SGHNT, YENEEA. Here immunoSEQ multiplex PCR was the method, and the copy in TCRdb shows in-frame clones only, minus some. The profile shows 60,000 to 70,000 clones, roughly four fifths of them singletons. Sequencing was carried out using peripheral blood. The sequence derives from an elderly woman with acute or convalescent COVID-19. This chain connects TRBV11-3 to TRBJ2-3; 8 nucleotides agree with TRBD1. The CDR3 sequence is CASSHGQGSDTQYF. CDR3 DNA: TGTGCCAGCAGTCACGGACAGGGTTCAGATACGCAGTATTTT. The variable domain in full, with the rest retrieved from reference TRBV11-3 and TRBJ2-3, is EAGVVQSPRYKIIEKKQPVAFWCNPISGHNTLYWYLQNLGQGPELLIRYENEEAVDDSQLPKDRFSAERLKGVDSTLKIQPAELGDSAVYLCASSHGQGSDTQYFGPGTRLTVL.